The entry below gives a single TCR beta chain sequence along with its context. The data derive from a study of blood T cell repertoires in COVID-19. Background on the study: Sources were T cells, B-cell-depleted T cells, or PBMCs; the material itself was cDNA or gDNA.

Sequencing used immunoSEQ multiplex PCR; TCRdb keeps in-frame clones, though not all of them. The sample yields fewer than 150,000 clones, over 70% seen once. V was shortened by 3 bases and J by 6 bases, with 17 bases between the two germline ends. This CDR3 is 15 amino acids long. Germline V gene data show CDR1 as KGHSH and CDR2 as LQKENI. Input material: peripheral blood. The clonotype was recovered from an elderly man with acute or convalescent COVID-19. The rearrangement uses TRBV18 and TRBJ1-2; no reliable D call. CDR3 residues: CASSPERVVTDGYTF. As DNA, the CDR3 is TGTGCCAGCTCACCTGAGAGGGTAGTAACCGATGGCTACACCTTC.